The 21 T cell receptor beta chains reported below all come from one sample, sequenced in a study of spatial heterogeneity in lung cancer. Documented time point: sample taken at primary tumor resection. These receptors have no known antigen. Study-wide points: How many expanded intratumoral alpha and beta TCRs were present tracked the tumor mutation count, which was a count of nonsynonymous mutations.

MiXCR, run by TCRdb on the 5' RACE reads, gives a single entry per CDR3 protein. The table lists about 6,800 distinct CDR3 sequences, roughly 13% of them singletons. The input for sequencing was lung tumor tissue, taken at surgery. The receptors were gathered from a male donor with early-stage non-small cell lung cancer.

In this sample, this clonotype turned up many times. This beta chain represents an off-target read in a library built for alpha chains; its size is of limited meaning. This chain connects TRBV24-1 to TRBJ2-3; maybe TRBD1 (7 bases). V was clipped by 9 bases and J by 2 bases, with 20 bases between them. The germline gives CDR1 KGHDR, CDR2 SFDVKD. This CDR3 region has 16 residues. CDR3 nucleotides: TGTGCCACCGCTGCAGGGGGAGGACAGTCCACAGATACGCAGTATTTT. Translated, it gives CATAAGGGQSTDTQYF.

This clonotype occurred many times. This beta chain turned up in a library designed for alpha chains; as an off-target read, its abundance says little. The chain joins TRBV2 to TRBJ2-7; D ambiguous. Germline CDR1 SNHLY, CDR2 FYNNEI. V was clipped by 2 bases and J by 6 bases, with 8 bases between them. This CDR3 has 12 amino acids. CDR3 region: CASSEIAGEQYF. Written as DNA, the CDR3 is TGTGCCAGCAGTGAAATAGCTGGCGAGCAGTACTTC.

In its sample, this clonotype ranks as medium-sized (0.01 to 0.1%). This beta chain slipped into a library made for alpha chains as a stray read, so its size is not meaningful. This chain links TRBV24-1 with TRBJ2-3; D gene ambiguous. This CDR3 region has 14 residues. Per germline, CDR1 KGHDR and CDR2 SFDVKD. V gave up 3 bases and J gave up 5 bases, with 11 bases separating them. For the CDR3, the DNA is TGTGCCACCAGTGATCGAAATGATCTAGATACGCAGTATTTT. Translated: CATSDRNDLDTQYF.

This clonotype was seen a handful of times. This beta chain is an off-target read within a library intended for alpha chains, so its frequency means little. The chain is built from TRBV5-1 and TRBJ2-3; a weak D match, TRBD2 (7 bases). Germline lookup yields CDR1 SGHRS and CDR2 YFSETQ. The CDR3 has 17 amino acids. The germline V and J ends were trimmed by 2 bases and 0 bases, with 16 bases remaining between them. CDR3 sequence (DNA): TGCGCCAGCAGCTTAAGGGGGGGCGGCTCAAGCACAGATACGCAGTATTTT. Translating gives CASSLRGGGSSTDTQYF.

As to this clonotype: This beta chain represents an off-target read in a library built for alpha chains; its size is of limited meaning. This chain uses TRBV15 with TRBJ1-1, with D perhaps TRBD1 (6 bases). This CDR3 is built from 13 residues. The V gene's germline CDR1 is LNHNV and CDR2 YYDKDF (reference sequence). Deletions cut 5 bases from V and 5 bases from J, with 12 bases between. This CDR3 reads CATSPRRGTEAFF. CDR3 nucleotide sequence: TGTGCCACCAGCCCCCGAAGGGGGACTGAAGCTTTCTTT.

About this clonotype: This beta chain is an unintended read in a library built for alpha chains; its size means little. This chain uses TRBV10-2 with TRBJ2-1; D is ambiguous. Germline V lookup: CDR1 WSHSY, CDR2 SAAADI. The CDR3 loop spans 12 amino acids. Trimming left V 7 bases short and J 5 bases short, with 9 bases between. CDR3 coding DNA: TGCGCCAGCACGACGGGCCACAATGAGCAGTTCTTC. This sequence encodes CASTTGHNEQFF.

There are many counts of this clonotype. Within a library made for alpha chains, this beta chain is off target, and its count is uninformative. The chain has TRBV5-6 and TRBJ2-2; the match to TRBD2 covers 7 bases. This CDR3 comprises 14 residues. Per germline, CDR1 SGHDT and CDR2 YYEEEE. The V and J ends lost 4 bases and 2 bases, in that order; junction bases with no gene match: 2. CDR3 coding DNA: TGTGCCAGCAGCCGGGGGGATAACACCGGGGAGCTGTTTTTT. As protein: CASSRGDNTGELFF.

This clonotype was recorded many times. Little can be read into the size of this beta chain, an off-target read in a library designed for alpha chains. The chain employs TRBV30 and TRBJ1-2, with TRBD1 as a possible D gene (5 bases). Germline CDR1 and CDR2: GTSNPN and SVGIG (reference sequence). V was clipped by 3 bases and J by 0 bases, with 8 bases between them. This CDR3 has 13 residues. DNA of the CDR3: TGTGCCTGGAGGGGGGAAGCTAACTATGGCTACACCTTC. Amino acids: CAWRGEANYGYTF.

By its share, this clonotype is medium-sized (0.01 to 0.1%). This beta chain represents an off-target read in a library built for alpha chains; its size is of limited meaning. The rearrangement uses TRBV19 and TRBJ1-5, with D perhaps TRBD1 (6 bases). The V end lost 3 bases, the J end lost 4 bases, and 10 bases lay between the germline ends. This CDR3 contains 14 residues. CDR1 is LNHDA and CDR2 is SQIVND in the germline V gene (reference sequence). Written as DNA, the CDR3 is TGTGCCAGTAGTATCCGGGACACTAATCAGCCCCAGCATTTT. It codes for CASSIRDTNQPQHF. The full variable domain, with the rest looked up from reference TRBV19 and TRBJ1-5, is DGGITQSPKYLFRKEGQNVTLSCEQNLNHDAMYWYRQDPGQGLRLIYYSQIVNDFQKGDIAEGYSVSREKKESFPLTVTSAQKNPTAFYLCASSIRDTNQPQHFGDGTRLSIL.

This clonotype was counted at least ten times. A library made for alpha chains picked up this beta chain off target, so its size means little. This chain links TRBV3-1 with TRBJ2-7; TRBD2 agrees at 10 bases. This CDR3 is 18 amino acids long. CDR1 is LGHDT, CDR2 YNNKEL, per germline (reference sequence). After removal of 0 bases from V and 5 bases from J, the junction contained 13 bases not matched to a gene. CDR3 region: CASSQDRQGLATCHEQYF. In nucleotides, the CDR3 is TGTGCCAGCAGCCAAGATAGACAGGGACTAGCGACATGCCACGAGCAGTACTTC.

Points on this clonotype: The size of this beta chain means little, since it is a stray read in a library made for alpha chains. The chain combines TRBV28 with TRBJ2-1; 13 bases agree with TRBD2. The CDR3 contains 16 residues. Germline CDR1 and CDR2: MDHEN and SYDVKM. V lost 5 bases to trimming and J lost 4 bases; unmatched junction nucleotides: 5. CDR3 residues: CASSRTSGSSYNEQFF. In DNA form, the CDR3 reads TGTGCCAGCAGTAGGACTAGCGGGAGTTCGTACAATGAGCAGTTCTTC.

By share, this clonotype ranks as medium-sized. Since it is a stray read in a library aimed at alpha chains, this beta chain has a size that is not meaningful. CDR3 in DNA: TGTGCCAGCAGCTATGAAACGGGTTCACCCCTCCACTTT. Amino acid sequence: CASSYETGSPLHF. The gene calls are TRBV27 and TRBJ1-6; D gene unclear. Trimming left V 6 bases short and J 9 bases short, with 12 bases between. This CDR3 has 13 residues. Germline CDR1 reads MNHEY; CDR2 reads SMNVEV (reference sequence).

On this clonotype: The size of this beta chain means little, since it is a stray read in a library made for alpha chains. This chain joins TRBV7-2 and TRBJ2-1; tentatively, D is TRBD1 or TRBD2 (5 bases each). With the DNA end fitting TRBJ2-7 better, the J assignment may be wrong. Germline-derived CDR1 and CDR2 are SGHTA and FQGNSA. The CDR3 has 16 amino acids. The CDR3 sequence is CASSLASGAFYNEQYF. In DNA form, the CDR3 reads TGTGCCAGCAGCTTAGCATCCGGGGCCTTCTACAATGAGCAGTACTTC.

This clonotype is labeled as medium-sized. The library was designed around alpha chains, so this beta chain is a stray read whose abundance carries little weight. The genes are TRBV27 and TRBJ1-1; the D gene is possibly TRBD1 (5 bases). Germline values: CDR1 MNHEY, CDR2 SMNVEV (reference sequence). Trimming took off 7 bases at V and 7 bases at J, with 22 bases between the two ends. The CDR3 extends over 15 amino acids. CDR3 coding DNA: TGTGCCAGCAAAAAACGGGGGGGAGGTCGTGATGAAGCTTTCTTT. Its translation is CASKKRGGGRDEAFF.

This clonotype was detected only a few times. As an off-target read in a library built for alpha chains, this beta chain has a frequency of little significance. The V call is TRBV24-1, the J call TRBJ2-3, with D possibly being TRBD1 or TRBD2 (5 bases each). Per germline, CDR1 KGHDR and CDR2 SFDVKD. The CDR3 length is 16 residues. Trimming removed 0 bases at V and 6 bases at J, with 15 bases between. CDR3 loop: CATSDLGGRHTDTQYF. CDR3 nucleotides: TGTGCCACCAGTGATTTGGGGGGACGACACACGGATACGCAGTATTTT.

With regard to this clonotype: In a library made to pick up alpha chains, this beta chain is a stray read with a size that means little. J is TRBJ1-5 and V is TRBV12-3 or TRBV12-4, with D hard to call. Trimming stripped 4 bases from V and 4 bases from J, with 11 bases between. The CDR3 has 14 residues. CDR3 sequence reads: CASSSQSSNQPQHF. In DNA, the CDR3 is TGTGCCAGCAGTTCACAGAGCTCTAATCAGCCCCAGCATTTT.

Notes on this clonotype: The size of this beta chain means little, since it is a stray read in a library made for alpha chains. The chain recombines TRBV7-9 with TRBJ2-2; 9 bases fit TRBD1. The CDR3 totals 17 residues. Germline CDR1 and CDR2: SEHNR and FQNEAQ (reference sequence). The ends lost 3 bases at V and 0 bases at J; junction bases unmatched: 5. The CDR3 here is CASSFPGQGTNTGELFF. CDR3 bases: TGTGCCAGCAGCTTCCCTGGACAGGGGACGAACACCGGGGAGCTGTTTTTT.

A few counts support this clonotype. A library made for alpha chains picked up this beta chain off target, so its size means little. This chain joins TRBV27 and TRBJ2-7, with D possibly TRBD1 on 5 matching bases. With 3 bases removed from V and 0 bases from J, the gap between germline ends came to 12 bases. CDR3 length: 15 amino acids. Germline lookup yields CDR1 MNHEY and CDR2 SMNVEV (reference sequence). The CDR3: CASSLSIQASYEQYF. The CDR3 region has the DNA TGTGCCAGCAGTTTGTCCATACAGGCCTCCTACGAGCAGTACTTC.

Sample share makes this clonotype medium-sized. The library was prepared for alpha chains; this beta chain is a stray read, so its frequency means little. The chain carries TRBV3-1 and TRBJ1-3; D is ambiguous. Trimming cost V 4 bases and J 0 bases, with 10 bases left between them. The CDR3 totals 15 residues. Per the germline V gene, CDR1 is LGHDT and CDR2 is YNNKEL (reference sequence). The CDR3 protein is CASSPDGTSGNTIYF. The CDR3 bases are TGTGCCAGCAGCCCGGACGGTACCTCTGGAAACACCATATATTTT.

A note on this clonotype: This beta chain represents an off-target read in a library built for alpha chains; its size is of limited meaning. This chain joins TRBV29-1 and TRBJ2-1; D perhaps matches TRBD2 (6 bases). Germline lookup yields CDR1 SQVTM and CDR2 ANQGSEA. This CDR3 spans 13 amino acids. V shed 4 bases and J shed 8 bases, with 15 bases lying between them. The CDR3 is CSVATSPGDEQFF. Here the CDR3 DNA reads TGCAGCGTTGCAACTAGCCCCGGCGATGAGCAGTTCTTC.

Points on this clonotype: For a library built for alpha chains, this beta chain is a stray read; little rests on its size. The chain has TRBV6-2 or TRBV6-3 and TRBJ2-5; D is uncertain. Per the germline V gene, CDR1 is MNHEY and CDR2 is SVGEGT. The CDR3 sequence is 16 residues long. With 6 bases removed from V and 1 base from J, the gap between germline ends came to 18 bases. CDR3 in amino acids: CASRYLLTDLQETQYF. CDR3 in DNA: TGTGCCAGCAGATATCTCTTAACGGACCTCCAAGAGACCCAGTACTTC.